The 23 T cell receptor beta chains below come from one sample, sequenced in a study of OX40 agonist ivuxolimab in advanced cancers. Sequenced by immunoSEQ multiplex PCR; TCRdb stores in-frame clones only, minus some. The sample lists some 20,000 clones; roughly 90% were seen once. This sample comprised CD4+ or CD8+ T cells sorted from blood, obtained in a trial of the OX40 agonist ivuxolimab. These receptors were taken from an adult with an advanced solid tumor such as melanoma, head and neck, liver or kidney cancer.

This chain uses TRBV27 with TRBJ1-2; TRBD1 matches at 12 bases. The length of the CDR3 is 15 residues. V lost 7 bases to trimming and J lost 7 bases; unmatched junction nucleotides: 10. Germline lookup yields CDR1 MNHEY and CDR2 SMNVEV (reference sequence). The CDR3 sequence is CASKTMGQGAGGYTF. CDR3 nucleotides: TGTGCCAGCAAGACAATGGGACAGGGGGCAGGTGGCTACACCTTC.

The V gene is TRBV11-3, the J gene TRBJ1-6; 8 bases fit TRBD1. Germline values: CDR1 SGHNT, CDR2 YENEEA. CDR3 length equals 17 residues. V lost 5 bases and J lost 3; bases outside the gene matches: 9. The CDR3 protein is CASSGRDRNNYNSPLHF. The CDR3 DNA is TGTGCCAGCAGCGGGCGGGACAGGAACAACTATAATTCACCCCTCCACTTT.

The V gene is TRBV27, the J gene TRBJ2-2; no firm D call. Trimming stripped 7 bases from V and 10 bases from J, with 16 bases between. This CDR3 spans 13 amino acids. Germline V gene sequence: CDR1 MNHEY, CDR2 SMNVEV (reference sequence). This CDR3 is CASMDGVREELFF. The CDR3 DNA follows: TGTGCCAGCATGGACGGTGTTCGCGAGGAGCTGTTTTTT.

The chain employs TRBV29-1 and TRBJ1-2, with 8 bases that match TRBD1. Germline CDR1 is SQVTM and CDR2 is ANQGSEA. Unmatched junction bases numbered 5, after V lost 0 bases and J lost 5 bases. The CDR3 extends over 14 amino acids. CDR3 protein: CSVEEQGAGYGYTF. Here the CDR3 DNA reads TGCAGCGTTGAAGAGCAGGGGGCAGGGTATGGCTACACCTTC.

The chain employs TRBV27 and TRBJ1-1, with 8 bases aligning to TRBD1. The CDR3 spans 15 residues. With 0 bases clipped from V and 11 bases from J, the junction kept 11 bases outside the gene matches. The V gene's germline CDR1 is MNHEY and CDR2 SMNVEV (reference sequence). The CDR3, as DNA: TGTGCCAGCAGTTTATCGTCAAGCGCCGGGACAGGCGCTTTCTTT. Translated: CASSLSSSAGTGAFF.

The chain combines TRBV7-9 with TRBJ2-1; 8 nucleotides line up with TRBD2. J was trimmed by 6 bases and V by 5 bases; bases with no gene match: 6. The CDR3 is made up of 14 amino acids. Germline CDR1 is SEHNR and CDR2 is FQNEAQ (reference sequence). Here the CDR3 DNA reads TGTGCCAGCAGCGGAGCGGGAGATGGCAATGAGCAGTTCTTC. This translates into CASSGAGDGNEQFF.

The chain combines TRBV21-1 with TRBJ2-5; TRBD1 is taken as the D call from the table, unchecked against the DNA. TRBV21-1 is listed as a pseudogene. This CDR3 is 17 amino acids long. The CDR3 DNA sequence: TGTGCCAGCAGCAAAGATACCGGGACAGGGGAGTCAGAGACCCAGTACTTC. Translated: CASSKDTGTGESETQYF.

The count of this clone is one. V usage is TRBV29-1 and J usage is TRBJ2-5, with 7 positions matching TRBD1. The V gene end was trimmed by 7 bases and the J gene end by 2 bases; junction bases not matched to a gene: 10. The CDR3 extends over 14 amino acids. Germline-derived CDR1 and CDR2 are SQVTM and ANQGSEA. CDR3 residues: CSADFWTGQETQYF. In DNA, the CDR3 is TGCAGCGCCGATTTCTGGACAGGTCAAGAGACCCAGTACTTC.

The chain combines TRBV16 with TRBJ2-1, with D perhaps assigned TRBD1 or TRBD2 (6 bases each). The germline V gene has CDR1 KGHSY and CDR2 FQNENV. This CDR3 is 19 amino acids long. V shed 0 bases and J shed 2 bases, with 20 bases lying between them. The CDR3 reads CASSQSVNLLGGPYNEQFF. In DNA, the CDR3 is TGTGCCAGCAGCCAATCGGTTAATTTACTAGGGGGGCCCTACAATGAGCAGTTCTTC.

The rearrangement links TRBV27 to TRBJ2-3; D is uncertain. V was cut by 3 bases and J by 5 bases, with 12 bases left in between. CDR3 length: 14 residues. Germline-derived CDR1 and CDR2 are MNHEY and SMNVEV (reference sequence). The CDR3: CASSLTLPGDTQYF. CDR3 sequence (DNA): TGTGCCAGCAGTTTGACTCTGCCCGGAGATACGCAGTATTTT.

V is TRBV7-9 and J is TRBJ2-3; 8 nucleotides align to TRBD1. CDR3 size: 16 residues. V dropped 4 bases and J dropped 2; count of bases not matched to a gene: 8. Germline loops: CDR1 SEHNR, CDR2 FQNEAQ (reference sequence). Written as DNA, the CDR3 is TGTGCCAGCAGCTCTCAGCCGGGACAGGACACAGATACGCAGTATTTT. It translates to CASSSQPGQDTDTQYF.

The gene calls are TRBV21-1 and TRBJ1-5; the D segment call TRBD1 is taken from the table without a DNA check. TRBV21-1 is annotated as a pseudogene. This CDR3 comprises 14 residues. The CDR3 bases are TGTGCCTATACCCGCAGGGTCACCAATCAGCCCCAGCATTTT. It encodes CAYTRRVTNQPQHF.

This clone was seen a few times. This chain connects TRBV6-1 to TRBJ2-1, with a tentative D call TRBD2 (5 bases). The CDR3 is made up of 15 amino acids. Germline V gene sequence: CDR1 MNHNS, CDR2 SASEGT. V was trimmed by 0 bases and J by 4 bases, leaving 10 bases between them. The CDR3 spells CASSEADSGYNEQFF. The DNA of the CDR3 is TGTGCCAGCAGTGAAGCGGACTCTGGATACAATGAGCAGTTCTTC.

The chain recombines TRBV11-2 with TRBJ2-2; D remains unclear. CDR1 is SGHAT and CDR2 is FQNNGV in the germline V gene. V was pared by 5 bases and J by 4 bases, with 8 bases between. The CDR3 runs to 13 residues. CDR3 residues: CASSTIGTGELFF. As DNA, the CDR3 is TGTGCCAGCAGCACGATAGGCACCGGGGAGCTGTTTTTT.

The chain combines TRBV5-1 with TRBJ2-7; D call uncertain. The length of the CDR3 is 15 residues. V lost 0 bases to trimming and J lost 0 bases, with 10 bases between them. Looked up from germline, CDR1 is SGHRS and CDR2 is YFSETQ. Here the CDR3 reads CASSLDWAPSYEQYF. The DNA for the CDR3 is TGCGCCAGCAGCTTGGACTGGGCCCCCTCCTACGAGCAGTACTTC.

The chain joins TRBV7-6 to TRBJ2-1, with D unclear. The V end lost 4 bases, the J end lost 1 base, and 5 bases lay between the germline ends. CDR1 and CDR2 from the germline V gene are SGHVS and FNYEAQ. There are 13 residues in the CDR3. This CDR3 reads CASSSSSYNEQFF. The CDR3 DNA is TGTGCCAGCAGCTCTTCTTCCTACAATGAGCAGTTCTTC.

The J gene is TRBJ2-7, the V gene TRBV11-2; TRBD1 is a possible D gene (5 bases). V was clipped by 0 bases and J by 5 bases, with 8 bases between them. Germline V gene lookup returns CDR1 SGHAT and CDR2 FQNNGV. The CDR3 spans 13 residues. The CDR3 region has the DNA TGTGCCAGCAGCTTAGACAGGGTGAACGAGCAGTACTTC. It is translated as CASSLDRVNEQYF.

The chain is built from TRBV7-9 and TRBJ2-1, with 7 nucleotides matching TRBD1. The CDR3 runs 15 residues. J was trimmed by 0 bases and V by 5 bases; bases with no gene match: 4. Germline loops: CDR1 SEHNR, CDR2 FQNEAQ (reference sequence). The CDR3 sequence is CASSPDRDSYNEQFF. CDR3 sequence (DNA): TGTGCCAGCAGCCCTGACAGGGACTCCTACAATGAGCAGTTCTTC.

V is TRBV7-9 and J is TRBJ2-3; tentative D call: TRBD2 (5 bases). Germline V gene sequence: CDR1 SEHNR, CDR2 FQNEAQ (reference sequence). CDR3 length: 15 amino acids. The ends were cut back, 5 bases at V and 0 bases at J, with 12 bases in the middle. CDR3 sequence reads: CASSPRRGSTDTQYF. The CDR3 DNA sequence: TGTGCCAGCAGCCCCCGACGGGGTAGCACAGATACGCAGTATTTT.

The genes are TRBV18 and TRBJ2-7, with 8 bases fitting TRBD1. The CDR3 covers 14 residues. Losses at the gene ends were 6 bases for V and 3 bases for J; bases not matched to a gene: 7. CDR1 is KGHSH and CDR2 is LQKENI in the germline V gene. The CDR3 region is CASSSGQENYEQYF. The CDR3 nucleotides are TGTGCCAGCTCTTCGGGACAGGAAAACTACGAGCAGTACTTC.

Concerning this clone: A junction end diverges from the germline sequence, so it may reflect a read error. In DNA form, the CDR3 reads TGCAGTGCTAGCACCGGGACTAGCTTGTTTTTT. It yields the protein CSASTGTSLFF. The chain employs TRBV20-1 and TRBJ1-3; TRBD1 is a possible D gene (5 bases). The length of the CDR3 is 11 residues. CDR1 DFQATT and CDR2 SNEGSKA come from the germline V gene (reference sequence).

J is TRBJ2-1 and V is TRBV10-1; 11 bases line up with TRBD1. Germline CDR1 reads WNHNN; CDR2 reads SYGVQD (reference sequence). V lost 11 bases to trimming and J lost 8 bases; unmatched junction nucleotides: 5. CDR3 size: 12 residues. CDR3 protein: CAGQGALDEQFF. DNA of the CDR3: TGCGCCGGACAGGGGGCGTTGGATGAGCAGTTCTTC.

The chain employs TRBV30 and TRBJ2-7; perhaps D is TRBD1 or TRBD2 (5 bases each). Trimming cost V 0 bases and J 4 bases, with 10 bases left between them. This CDR3 contains 13 residues. Germline CDR1 GTSNPN, CDR2 SVGIG (reference sequence). The CDR3 region is CAWSVGWGYEQYF. The CDR3, as DNA: TGTGCCTGGAGTGTAGGTTGGGGGTACGAGCAGTACTTC.